This is a list of T cell receptor beta chains from one sample in a study of cytomegalovirus exposure and HLA in healthy donors. Generated by immunoSEQ multiplex PCR, the TCRdb table keeps only in-frame clones and is missing some. The sample gives approximately 140,000 clones, approximately 82% of which show up once; under 2% is in the top ten. Sequencing was done on a sample of PBMCs. All receptors derive from a woman in her forties in good health and CMV-seronegative. The CDR3 runs from the conserved cysteine through the conserved F or W. A D gene is named only where the DNA matches it firmly. Clone size appears in some rows only: once, few, many, or a class for an expanded clone.

j_call: TRBJ2-1; clone_size: NA; d_call: NA; v_call: TRBV13; cdr3_aa: CASSLGGPGIHNEQFF; cdr3_nt: TGTGCCAGCAGCTTAGGGGGGCCAGGGATCCACAATGAGCAGTTCTTC
j_call: TRBJ1-2; clone_size: NA; d_call: NA; v_call: TRBV14; cdr3_aa: CASAPFTSSTANYGYTF; cdr3_nt: TGTGCCAGCGCGCCCTTTACCTCGTCGACAGCTAACTATGGCTACACCTTC
j_call: TRBJ2-3; clone_size: NA; d_call: TRBD2; v_call: TRBV10-1; cdr3_aa: CASSEVGGGGTDTQYF; cdr3_nt: TGCGCCAGCAGTGAAGTCGGGGGGGGAGGCACAGATACGCAGTATTTT
j_call: TRBJ1-1; clone_size: few; d_call: TRBD1; v_call: TRBV5-4; cdr3_aa: CASSPPGQGGSAFF; cdr3_nt: TGTGCCAGCAGCCCACCGGGACAGGGAGGATCAGCTTTCTTT
j_call: TRBJ2-1; clone_size: NA; d_call: NA; v_call: TRBV11-3; cdr3_aa: CASSKTGSSSYNEQFF; cdr3_nt: TGTGCCAGCAGCAAGACAGGCTCGAGCTCCTACAATGAGCAGTTCTTC
j_call: TRBJ2-7; clone_size: NA; d_call: TRBD1; v_call: TRBV7-9; cdr3_aa: CASSPPGQGIEQYF; cdr3_nt: TGTGCCAGCAGCCCCCCGGGACAGGGAATCGAGCAGTACTTC
j_call: TRBJ2-1; clone_size: NA; d_call: TRBD1; v_call: TRBV27; cdr3_aa: CASSLSSRGLNEQFF; cdr3_nt: TGTGCCAGCAGTTTATCGTCCAGGGGGCTAAATGAGCAGTTCTTC
j_call: TRBJ2-1; clone_size: NA; d_call: NA; v_call: TRBV15; cdr3_aa: CATSRDLRGEDEQFF; cdr3_nt: TGTGCCACCAGCAGAGACCTTCGAGGGGAGGATGAGCAGTTCTTC
j_call: TRBJ2-3; clone_size: NA; d_call: TRBD2; v_call: TRBV28; cdr3_aa: CASIGGGASGKIRTDTQYF; cdr3_nt: TGTGCCAGCATTGGGGGGGGAGCTAGCGGGAAGATTAGGACAGATACGCAGTATTTT
j_call: TRBJ2-5; clone_size: NA; d_call: NA; v_call: TRBV18; cdr3_aa: CASSPLQAAKPETQYF; cdr3_nt: TGTGCCAGCTCACCGTTACAGGCGGCAAAGCCCGAGACCCAGTACTTC
j_call: TRBJ2-7; clone_size: NA; d_call: NA; v_call: TRBV28; cdr3_aa: CASSTAAGGSYEQYF; cdr3_nt: TGTGCCAGCAGCACAGCAGCAGGAGGTAGCTACGAGCAGTACTTC
j_call: TRBJ2-7; clone_size: NA; d_call: NA; v_call: TRBV18; cdr3_aa: CASSLNRDEQYF; cdr3_nt: TGTGCCAGCTCACTCAACAGGGACGAGCAGTACTTC
j_call: TRBJ1-5; clone_size: NA; d_call: NA; v_call: TRBV27; cdr3_aa: CASSFQGSNQPQHF; cdr3_nt: TGTGCCAGCAGTTTCCAGGGTAGCAATCAGCCCCAGCATTTT
j_call: TRBJ1-1; clone_size: NA; d_call: NA; v_call: TRBV28; cdr3_aa: CASIPTLNTEAFF; cdr3_nt: TGTGCCAGTATACCGACACTGAACACTGAAGCTTTCTTT
j_call: TRBJ2-7; clone_size: NA; d_call: TRBD2; v_call: TRBV5-4; cdr3_aa: CASSIRLAGTYEQYF; cdr3_nt: TGTGCCAGCAGCATAAGACTAGCGGGGACCTACGAGCAGTACTTC
j_call: TRBJ2-2; clone_size: NA; d_call: TRBD2; v_call: TRBV5-4; cdr3_aa: CASSLPGLAGAGELFF; cdr3_nt: TGTGCCAGCAGCTTGCCAGGACTAGCGGGAGCCGGGGAGCTGTTTTTT
j_call: TRBJ1-1; clone_size: NA; d_call: NA; v_call: TRBV7-9; cdr3_aa: CASSSPTIINRVVAEAFF; cdr3_nt: TGTGCCAGCAGCTCCCCTACCATCATCAATCGGGTGGTCGCTGAAGCTTTCTTT
j_call: TRBJ1-5; clone_size: NA; d_call: TRBD1; v_call: TRBV27; cdr3_aa: CASSRDRGNQPQHF; cdr3_nt: TGTGCCAGCAGCAGAGACAGGGGAAATCAGCCCCAGCATTTT
j_call: TRBJ2-7; clone_size: NA; d_call: TRBD1; v_call: TRBV5-1; cdr3_aa: CASSVDRGWNEQYF; cdr3_nt: TGCGCCAGCAGCGTGGACAGGGGCTGGAACGAGCAGTACTTC
j_call: TRBJ1-5; clone_size: NA; d_call: NA; v_call: TRBV19; cdr3_aa: CASSEKGVGRDQPQHF; cdr3_nt: TGTGCCAGTAGTGAGAAAGGCGTCGGGAGGGATCAGCCCCAGCATTTT